This T cell receptor beta chain was captured by sequencing in a study of response to subunit inactivated influenza vaccine. General study findings and limits: Authors suggested that a seasonal influenza vaccination recruits few new T cells each time.

V lost 5 bases and J lost 3, with 16 bases in between. The CDR3 covers 15 residues. CDR1 is SEHNR, CDR2 FQNEAQ, per germline (reference sequence). Turning to this clonotype: Its antigen is not known.

TCRdb used MiXCR to reprocess the RT-PCR reads, holding one entry per CDR3 protein. The data hold 300,000 to 350,000 distinct CDR3 sequences, with around a fifth observed a single time. The rearrangement joins TRBV7-9 to TRBJ1-1; D perhaps matches TRBD1 (6 bases). The input for sequencing was PBMCs from blood, taken less than 22 months after vaccination. The receptor comes from a man aged 50 to 69 who received an inactivated influenza vaccine. The CDR3 nucleotides read TGTGCCAGCAGCGTAAAGGACAGTTTTTACACTGAAGCTTTCTTT. Residues: CASSVKDSFYTEAFF.